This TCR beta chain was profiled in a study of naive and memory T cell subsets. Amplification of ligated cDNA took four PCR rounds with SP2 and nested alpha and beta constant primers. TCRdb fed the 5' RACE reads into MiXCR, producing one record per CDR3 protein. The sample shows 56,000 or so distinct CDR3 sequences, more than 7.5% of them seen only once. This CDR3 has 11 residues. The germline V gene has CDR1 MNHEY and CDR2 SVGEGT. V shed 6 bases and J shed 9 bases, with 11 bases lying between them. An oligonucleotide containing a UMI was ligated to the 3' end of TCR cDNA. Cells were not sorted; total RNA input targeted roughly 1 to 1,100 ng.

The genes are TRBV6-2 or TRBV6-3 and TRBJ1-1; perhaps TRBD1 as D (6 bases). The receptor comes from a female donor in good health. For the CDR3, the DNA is TGTGCCAGCAGCCGTCGGGGGCAAGCTTTCTTT. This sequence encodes CASSRRGQAFF.